This T cell receptor beta chain was sequenced during a study of cytomegalovirus exposure and HLA in healthy donors. Findings of the study overall: More than 15,000 TCR beta sequences were associated with HLA alleles at 0.05 false discovery rate in a later analysis. Later work found most CMV-associated TCR beta chains apparently HLA-restricted.

On this clone: Its target is unknown.

PCR amplification relied on 60 Vbeta primers (plus 13 Jbeta primers). The table came from immunoSEQ multiplex PCR; TCRdb's copy has only in-frame clones and leaves some out. The repertoire has about 130,000 clones, around 80% of them found once; the top ten carry roughly 2.6%. Germline V gene lookup returns CDR1 SGHTA and CDR2 FQGTGA. There are 14 residues in the CDR3. V was cut by 4 bases and J by 2 bases, with 8 bases left in between. The chain has TRBV7-3 and TRBJ2-2, with a tentative D call TRBD2 (5 bases). What was sequenced was PBMCs. The TCR originated in a man in his fifties or sixties in good health and CMV-seronegative. The DNA for the CDR3 is TGTGCCAGCAGCTCGGGGTCTAACACCGGGGAGCTGTTTTTT. It encodes CASSSGSNTGELFF.